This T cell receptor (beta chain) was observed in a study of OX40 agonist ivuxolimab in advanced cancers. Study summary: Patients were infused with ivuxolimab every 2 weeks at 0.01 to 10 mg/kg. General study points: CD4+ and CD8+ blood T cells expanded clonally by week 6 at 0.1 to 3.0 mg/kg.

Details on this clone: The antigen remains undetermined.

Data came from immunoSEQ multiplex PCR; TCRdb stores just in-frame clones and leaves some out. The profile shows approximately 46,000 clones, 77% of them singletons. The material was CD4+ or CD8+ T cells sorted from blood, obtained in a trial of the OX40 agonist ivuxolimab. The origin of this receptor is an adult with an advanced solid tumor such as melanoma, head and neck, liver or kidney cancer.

The chain's CDR3 is CASSVRGTGELFF. CDR3 in DNA: TGCGCCAGCAGCGTTCGGGGCACCGGGGAGCTGTTTTTT. This chain links TRBV5-1 with TRBJ2-2, with D possibly matching TRBD2 (5 bases). The V and J ends lost 4 bases and 4 bases respectively, with 8 bases between them. This CDR3 region has 13 residues. CDR1 and CDR2 (germline): SGHRS, YFSETQ.